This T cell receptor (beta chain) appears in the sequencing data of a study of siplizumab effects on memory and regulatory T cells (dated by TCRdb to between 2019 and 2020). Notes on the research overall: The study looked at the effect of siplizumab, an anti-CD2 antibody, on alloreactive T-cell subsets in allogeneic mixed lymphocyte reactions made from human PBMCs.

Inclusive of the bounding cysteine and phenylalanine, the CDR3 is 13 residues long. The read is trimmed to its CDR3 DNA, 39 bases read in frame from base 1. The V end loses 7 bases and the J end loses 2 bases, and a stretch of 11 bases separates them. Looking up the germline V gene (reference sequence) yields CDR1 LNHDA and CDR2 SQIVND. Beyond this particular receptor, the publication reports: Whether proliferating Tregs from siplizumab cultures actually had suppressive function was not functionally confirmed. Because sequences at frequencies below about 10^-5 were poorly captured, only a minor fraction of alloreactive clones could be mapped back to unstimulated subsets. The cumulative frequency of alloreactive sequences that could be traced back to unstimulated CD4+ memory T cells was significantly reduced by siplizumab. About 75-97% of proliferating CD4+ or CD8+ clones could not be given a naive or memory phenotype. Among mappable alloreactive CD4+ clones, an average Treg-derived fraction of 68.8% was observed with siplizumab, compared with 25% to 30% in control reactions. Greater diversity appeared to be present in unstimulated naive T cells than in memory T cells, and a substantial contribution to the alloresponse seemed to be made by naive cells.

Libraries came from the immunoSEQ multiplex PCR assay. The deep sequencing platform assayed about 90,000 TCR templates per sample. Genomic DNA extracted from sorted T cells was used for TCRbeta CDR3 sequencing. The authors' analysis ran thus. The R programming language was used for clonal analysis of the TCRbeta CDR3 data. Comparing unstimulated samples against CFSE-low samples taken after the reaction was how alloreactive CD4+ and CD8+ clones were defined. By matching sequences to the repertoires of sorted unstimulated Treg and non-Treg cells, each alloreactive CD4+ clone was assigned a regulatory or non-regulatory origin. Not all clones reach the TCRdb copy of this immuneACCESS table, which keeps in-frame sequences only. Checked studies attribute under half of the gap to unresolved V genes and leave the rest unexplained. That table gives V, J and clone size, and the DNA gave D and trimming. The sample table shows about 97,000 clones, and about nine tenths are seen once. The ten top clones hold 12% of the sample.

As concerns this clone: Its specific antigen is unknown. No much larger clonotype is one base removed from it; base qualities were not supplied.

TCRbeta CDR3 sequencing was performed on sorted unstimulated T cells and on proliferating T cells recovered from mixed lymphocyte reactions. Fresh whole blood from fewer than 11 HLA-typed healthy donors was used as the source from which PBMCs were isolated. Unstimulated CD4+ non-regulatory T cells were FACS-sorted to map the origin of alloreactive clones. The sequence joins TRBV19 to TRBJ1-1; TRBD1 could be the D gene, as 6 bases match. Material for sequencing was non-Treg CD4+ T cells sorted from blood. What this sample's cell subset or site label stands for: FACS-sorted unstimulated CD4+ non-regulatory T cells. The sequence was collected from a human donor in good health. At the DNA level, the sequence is TGTGCCAGTAAAAGCAGGGGTAACACTGAAGCTTTCTTT. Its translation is CASKSRGNTEAFF.